Following are 8 T cell receptor beta chains from one sample sequenced in a study of blood T cells in healthy people across ages. A second PCR of 7 to 11 cycles used a sample-barcoded 5' primer and a J-beta primer mix. TCRdb independently ran MiXCR on the 5' RACE reads; one entry per CDR3 protein. The repertoire holds around 800,000 distinct CDR3 sequences, with 35% to 60% as singletons. Sequenced sample: blood. Receptor source: a man at least 80 years old in good health.

The chain employs TRBV6-8 and TRBJ2-1, with D unresolved. V was clipped by 6 bases and J by 4 bases, with 16 bases between them. CDR3 length: 15 amino acids. Germline V lookup: CDR1 MNHGY, CDR2 SAAAGT. DNA of the CDR3: TGTGCCAGCAGACACGATTGGGGTGCGTACAATGAGCAGTTCTTC. Translated, it gives CASRHDWGAYNEQFF.

The chain combines TRBV7-9 with TRBJ2-5, with 8 nucleotides matching TRBD2. The germline CDR1 and CDR2 sequences are SEHNR and FQNEAQ (reference sequence). CDR3 length: 16 amino acids. V lost 5 bases, J lost 2 bases, and 10 bases stayed unmatched. CDR3 in amino acids: CASSPGVAGSQETQYF. As DNA, the CDR3 is TGTGCCAGCAGCCCCGGAGTAGCGGGATCGCAAGAGACCCAGTACTTC.

This clonotype was detected many times. The chain has TRBV7-2 and TRBJ2-4, with D perhaps matching TRBD2 (5 bases). The ends were cut back, 1 base at V and 0 bases at J, with 19 bases in the middle. The CDR3 sequence is 19 residues long. CDR1 is SGHTA and CDR2 is FQGNSA in the germline V gene. The CDR3: CASSLDLEASNLAKNIQYF. The CDR3 DNA is TGTGCCAGCAGCTTAGATCTCGAGGCTAGCAACTTAGCCAAAAACATTCAGTACTTC. The whole variable domain, filled in from reference TRBV7-2 and TRBJ2-4, reads GAGVSQSPSNKVTEKGKDVELRCDPISGHTALYWYRQSLGQGLEFLIYFQGNSAPDKSGLPSDRFSAERTGGSVSTLTIQRTQQEDSAVYLCASSLDLEASNLAKNIQYFGAGTRLSVL.

This clonotype showed up just a few times. The V call is TRBV7-2, the J call TRBJ2-4; 7 bases match TRBD1. The assigned J gene may be wrong: the sequence end matches TRBJ2-7 better. The CDR3 has 14 residues. In germline, CDR1 is SGHTA, CDR2 FQGNSA. CDR3 nucleotide sequence: TGTGCCAGCAGCTTTGGTGACAGGGAAGGCGAGCAGTACTTC. Its protein product is CASSFGDREGEQYF.

The rearrangement links TRBV2 to TRBJ2-1; 14 bases are shared with TRBD2. CDR3 length: 18 residues. J gave up 3 bases and V 5 bases, and 9 bases lay outside the gene matches. Per germline, CDR1 SNHLY and CDR2 FYNNEI. CDR3 nucleotides: TGTGCCAGCAGTAAAGGGACTAGCGGGAGCACCGGCTACAATGAGCAGTTCTTC. Encoded protein: CASSKGTSGSTGYNEQFF.

V gene TRBV28 combines with J gene TRBJ2-4; D may be TRBD1 or TRBD2 (5 bases each). The V end was cut by 5 bases, the J end by 8 bases, with 22 bases between. The CDR3 extends over 16 amino acids. Germline V gene data show CDR1 as MDHEN and CDR2 as SYDVKM. The CDR3 coding sequence is TGTGCCAGCAGTACCAGACGGGACCAACCGCGGGACATTCAGTACTTC. Translation: CASSTRRDQPRDIQYF.

This rearrangement joins TRBV7-2 to TRBJ2-3; D is uncertain. The V gene's germline CDR1 is SGHTA and CDR2 FQGNSA. The V and J ends lost 2 bases and 3 bases respectively, with 12 bases between them. CDR3 length: 15 residues. CDR3 DNA: TGTGCCAGCAGCTTAAATGGGCTAAAGACAGATACGCAGTATTTT. Protein sequence: CASSLNGLKTDTQYF.

The rearrangement uses TRBV5-1 and TRBJ2-6; D gene uncertain. CDR1 and CDR2 from the germline V gene are SGHRS and YFSETQ. The CDR3 is made up of 17 amino acids. V was shortened by 4 bases and J by 0 bases, with 14 bases between the two germline ends. CDR3: CASSGQEILSGANVLTF. CDR3 sequence (DNA): TGCGCCAGCAGCGGGCAAGAGATTCTCTCTGGGGCCAACGTCCTGACTTTC.